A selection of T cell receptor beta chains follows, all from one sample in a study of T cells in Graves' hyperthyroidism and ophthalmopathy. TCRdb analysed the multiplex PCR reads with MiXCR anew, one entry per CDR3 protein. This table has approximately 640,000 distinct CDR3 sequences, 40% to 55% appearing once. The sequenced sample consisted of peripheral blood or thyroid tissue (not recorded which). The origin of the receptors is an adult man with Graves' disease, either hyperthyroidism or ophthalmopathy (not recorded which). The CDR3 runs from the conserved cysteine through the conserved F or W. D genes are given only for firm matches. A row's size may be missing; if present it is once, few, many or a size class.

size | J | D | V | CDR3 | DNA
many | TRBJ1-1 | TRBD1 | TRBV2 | CASSPPGQVAEAFF | TGTGCCAGCAGTCCACCGGGACAGGTCGCTGAAGCTTTCTTT
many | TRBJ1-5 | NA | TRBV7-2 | CASSSHGQYSNQPQHF | TGTGCCAGCAGCTCGCATGGGCAGTATAGCAATCAGCCCCAGCATTTT
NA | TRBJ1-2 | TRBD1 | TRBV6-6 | CATGTGHYGYTF | TGTGCCACCGGGACAGGGCACTATGGCTACACCTTC
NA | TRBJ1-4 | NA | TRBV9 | CASSPRWGGGYEKLFF | TGTGCCAGCAGCCCCCGGTGGGGGGGGGGCTATGAAAAACTGTTTTTT
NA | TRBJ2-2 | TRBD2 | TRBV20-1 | CSARGGTSVPGELFF | TGCAGTGCTAGAGGCGGGACTAGCGTCCCCGGGGAGCTGTTTTTT
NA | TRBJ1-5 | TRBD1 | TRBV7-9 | CASSPLAGGGNQPQHF | TGTGCCAGCAGCCCCCTGGCAGGGGGCGGCAATCAGCCCCAGCATTTT
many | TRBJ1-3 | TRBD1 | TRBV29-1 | CSVTGGNTIYF | TGCAGCGTGACAGGGGGAAACACCATATATTTT
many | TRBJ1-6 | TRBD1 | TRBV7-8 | CASSLALGQGGSPLHF | TGTGCCAGCAGCTTAGCCCTTGGACAGGGGGGTTCACCCCTCCACTTT
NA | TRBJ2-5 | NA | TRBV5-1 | CASSLEGRPQETQYF | TGCGCCAGCAGCTTGGAGGGCCGGCCCCAAGAGACCCAGTACTTC
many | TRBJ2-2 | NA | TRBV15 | CATSRDSGPGELFF | TGTGCCACCAGCAGAGATTCAGGGCCTGGGGAGCTGTTTTTT